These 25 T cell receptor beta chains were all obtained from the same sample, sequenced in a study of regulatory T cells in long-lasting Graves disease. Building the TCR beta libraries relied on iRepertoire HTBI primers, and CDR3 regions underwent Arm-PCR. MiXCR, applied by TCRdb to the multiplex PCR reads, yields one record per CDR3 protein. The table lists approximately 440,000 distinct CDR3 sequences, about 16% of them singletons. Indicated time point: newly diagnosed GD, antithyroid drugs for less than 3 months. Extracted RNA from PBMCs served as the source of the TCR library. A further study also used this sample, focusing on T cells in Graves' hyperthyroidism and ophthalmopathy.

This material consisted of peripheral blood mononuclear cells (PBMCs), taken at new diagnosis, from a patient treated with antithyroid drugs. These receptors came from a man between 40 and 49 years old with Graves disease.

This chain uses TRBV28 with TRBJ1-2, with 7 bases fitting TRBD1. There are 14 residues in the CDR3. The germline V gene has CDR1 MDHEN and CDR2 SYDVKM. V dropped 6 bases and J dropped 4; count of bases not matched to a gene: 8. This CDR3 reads CASSTQGGLYGYTF. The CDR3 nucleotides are TGTGCCAGCAGCACCCAAGGGGGCCTCTATGGCTACACCTTC.

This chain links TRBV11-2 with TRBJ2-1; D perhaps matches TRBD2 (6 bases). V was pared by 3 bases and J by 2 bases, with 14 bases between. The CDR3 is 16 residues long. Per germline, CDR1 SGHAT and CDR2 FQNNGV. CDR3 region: CASSLAGPRTYNEQFF. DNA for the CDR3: TGTGCCAGCAGCTTGGCGGGGCCCAGGACCTACAATGAGCAGTTCTTC.

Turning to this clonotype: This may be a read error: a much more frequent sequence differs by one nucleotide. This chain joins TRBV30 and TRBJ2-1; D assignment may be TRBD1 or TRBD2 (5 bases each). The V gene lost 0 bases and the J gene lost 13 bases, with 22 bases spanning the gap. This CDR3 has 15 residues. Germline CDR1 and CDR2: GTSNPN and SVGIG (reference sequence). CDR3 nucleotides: TGTGCCTGGAGTGTGGGTGCCACGGGGCAAGAGACCCAGTTCTTC. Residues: CAWSVGATGQETQFF. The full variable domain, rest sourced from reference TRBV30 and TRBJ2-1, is SQTIHQWPATLVQPVGSPLSLECTVEGTSNPNLYWYRQAAGRGLQLLFYSVGIGQISSEVPQNLSASRPQDRQFILSSKKLLLSDSGFYLCAWSVGATGQETQFFGPGTRLTVL.

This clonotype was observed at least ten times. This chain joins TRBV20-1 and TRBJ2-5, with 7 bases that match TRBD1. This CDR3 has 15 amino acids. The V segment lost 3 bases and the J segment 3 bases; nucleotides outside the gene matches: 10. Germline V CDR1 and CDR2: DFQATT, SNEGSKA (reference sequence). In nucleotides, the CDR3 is TGCAGTGCTAGGGACTGGACAGGAGGAAAAGAGACCCAGTACTTC. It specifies CSARDWTGGKETQYF.

The CDR3 DNA reads as TGTGCCAGCACCCAAAGTGGGACTAGCGGACACAATGAGCAGTTCTTC. The encoded protein is CASTQSGTSGHNEQFF. The V and J genes are TRBV6-1 and TRBJ2-1; TRBD2 aligns across 11 bases. The CDR3 runs 16 residues. Germline V lookup: CDR1 MNHNS, CDR2 SASEGT. The junction had 10 bases not matched to a gene; V was cut back by 7 bases and J by 5 bases.

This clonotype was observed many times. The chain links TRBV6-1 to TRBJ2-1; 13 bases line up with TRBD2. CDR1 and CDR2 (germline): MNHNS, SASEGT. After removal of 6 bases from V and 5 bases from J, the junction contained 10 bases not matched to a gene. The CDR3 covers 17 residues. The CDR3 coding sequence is TGTGCCAGCAGACCGGGACTAGCGGGACCTCTCAACAATGAGCAGTTCTTC. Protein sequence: CASRPGLAGPLNNEQFF.

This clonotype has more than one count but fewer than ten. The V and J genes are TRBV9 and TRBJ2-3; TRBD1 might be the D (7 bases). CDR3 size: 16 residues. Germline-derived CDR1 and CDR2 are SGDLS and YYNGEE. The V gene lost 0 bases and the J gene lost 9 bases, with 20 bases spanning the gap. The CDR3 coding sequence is TGTGCCAGCAGCGTAGAGTCCAGGGGGGATCTCGCCACGCAGTATTTT. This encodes CASSVESRGDLATQYF.

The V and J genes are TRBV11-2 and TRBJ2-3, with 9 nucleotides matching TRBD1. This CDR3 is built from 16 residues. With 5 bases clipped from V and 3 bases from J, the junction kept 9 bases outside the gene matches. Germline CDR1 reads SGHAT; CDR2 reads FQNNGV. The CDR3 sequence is CASSLRGQGGTDTQYF. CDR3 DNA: TGTGCCAGCAGCCTAAGGGGACAGGGCGGGACAGATACGCAGTATTTT.

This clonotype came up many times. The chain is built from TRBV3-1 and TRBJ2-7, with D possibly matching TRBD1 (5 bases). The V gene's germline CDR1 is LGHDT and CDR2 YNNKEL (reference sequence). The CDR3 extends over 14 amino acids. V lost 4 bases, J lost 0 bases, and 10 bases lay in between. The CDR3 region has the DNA TGTGCCAGCAGCCGCAGGGCGAACTCCTACGAGCAGTACTTC. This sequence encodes CASSRRANSYEQYF.

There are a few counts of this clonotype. The DNA for the CDR3 is TGTGCCAGCAGTGGAACAGTTAACTATGGCTACACCTTC. This codes for CASSGTVNYGYTF. V usage is TRBV16 and J usage is TRBJ1-2; D is unclear. The CDR3 runs 13 residues. Trimming stripped 6 bases from V and 1 base from J, with 9 bases between. CDR1 is KGHSY, CDR2 FQNENV, per germline.

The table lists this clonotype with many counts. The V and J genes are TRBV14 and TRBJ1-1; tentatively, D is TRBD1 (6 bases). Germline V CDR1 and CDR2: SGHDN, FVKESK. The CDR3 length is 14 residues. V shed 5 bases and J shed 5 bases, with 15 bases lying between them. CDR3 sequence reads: CASSLAPGVTEAFF. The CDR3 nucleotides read TGTGCCAGCAGCTTGGCCCCAGGGGTAACTGAAGCTTTCTTT.

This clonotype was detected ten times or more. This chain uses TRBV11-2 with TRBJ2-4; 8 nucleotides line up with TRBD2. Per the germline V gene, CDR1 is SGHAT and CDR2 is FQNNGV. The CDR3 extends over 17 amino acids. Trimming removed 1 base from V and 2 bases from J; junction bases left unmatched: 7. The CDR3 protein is CASSLGGLEGPKNIQYF. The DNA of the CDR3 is TGTGCCAGCAGCTTAGGGGGACTAGAAGGTCCCAAAAACATTCAGTACTTC.

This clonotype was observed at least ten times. CDR3 amino acids: CASSHYGQGKYTQYF. Here the CDR3 DNA reads TGTGCCAGCAGCCATTACGGACAGGGAAAATATACGCAGTATTTT. This sequence joins TRBV5-6 and TRBJ2-3; 8 bases align to TRBD1. Germline trimming cut 4 bases from V and 7 bases from J; bases unmatched to any gene: 11. The CDR3 sequence is 15 residues long. Germline assignment: CDR1 SGHDT and CDR2 YYEEEE.

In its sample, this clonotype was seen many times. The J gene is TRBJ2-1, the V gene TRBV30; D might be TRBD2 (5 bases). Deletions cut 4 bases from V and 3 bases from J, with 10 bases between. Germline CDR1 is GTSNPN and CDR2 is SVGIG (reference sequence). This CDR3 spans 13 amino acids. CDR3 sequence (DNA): TGTGCCTGGAAACGGGGTGGCTACAATGAGCAGTTCTTC. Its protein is CAWKRGGYNEQFF. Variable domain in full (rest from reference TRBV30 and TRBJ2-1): SQTIHQWPATLVQPVGSPLSLECTVEGTSNPNLYWYRQAAGRGLQLLFYSVGIGQISSEVPQNLSASRPQDRQFILSSKKLLLSDSGFYLCAWKRGGYNEQFFGPGTRLTVL.

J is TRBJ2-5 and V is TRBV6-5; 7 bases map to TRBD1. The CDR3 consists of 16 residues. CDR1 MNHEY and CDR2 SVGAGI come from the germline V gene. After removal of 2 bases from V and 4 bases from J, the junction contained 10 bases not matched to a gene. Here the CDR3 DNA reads TGTGCCAGCAGTTACACTGGGACAGCGGCTGGAGAGACCCAGTACTTC. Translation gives CASSYTGTAAGETQYF.

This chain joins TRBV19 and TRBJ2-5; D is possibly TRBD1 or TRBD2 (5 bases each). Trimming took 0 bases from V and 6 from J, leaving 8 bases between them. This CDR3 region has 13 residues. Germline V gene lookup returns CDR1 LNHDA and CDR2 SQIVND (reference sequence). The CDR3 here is CASSIDWDQTQYF. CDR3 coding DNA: TGTGCCAGTAGTATAGATTGGGACCAGACCCAGTACTTC.

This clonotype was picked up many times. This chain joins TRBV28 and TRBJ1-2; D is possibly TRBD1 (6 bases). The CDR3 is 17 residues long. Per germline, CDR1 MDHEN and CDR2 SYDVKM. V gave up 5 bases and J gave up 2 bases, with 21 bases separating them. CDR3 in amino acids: CASSPQWMGHMNYGYTF. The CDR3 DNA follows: TGTGCCAGCAGTCCCCAGTGGATGGGACATATGAACTATGGCTACACCTTC.

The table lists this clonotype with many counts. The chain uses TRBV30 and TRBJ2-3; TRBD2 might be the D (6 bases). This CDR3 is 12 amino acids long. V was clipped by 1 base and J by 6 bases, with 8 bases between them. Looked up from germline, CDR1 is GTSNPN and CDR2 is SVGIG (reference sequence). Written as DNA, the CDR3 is TGTGCCTGGAGTGGGAGGGCCGATACGCAGTATTTT. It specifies CAWSGRADTQYF.

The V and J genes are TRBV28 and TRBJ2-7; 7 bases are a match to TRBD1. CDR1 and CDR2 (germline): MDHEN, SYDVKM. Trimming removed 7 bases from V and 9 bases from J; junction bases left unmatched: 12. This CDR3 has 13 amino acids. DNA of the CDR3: TGTGCCAGCACTACCGGGACAGATATCGGGCAGTACTTC. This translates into CASTTGTDIGQYF.

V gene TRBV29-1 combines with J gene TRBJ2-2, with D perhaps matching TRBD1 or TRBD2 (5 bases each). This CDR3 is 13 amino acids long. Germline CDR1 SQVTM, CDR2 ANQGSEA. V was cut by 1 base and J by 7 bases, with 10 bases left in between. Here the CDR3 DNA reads TGCAGCGTTGAAGGGGGGATGAGCGGGGAGCTGTTTTTT. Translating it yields CSVEGGMSGELFF.

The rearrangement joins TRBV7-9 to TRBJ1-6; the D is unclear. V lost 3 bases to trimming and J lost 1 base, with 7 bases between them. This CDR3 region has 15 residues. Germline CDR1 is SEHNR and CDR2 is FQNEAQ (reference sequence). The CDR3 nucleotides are TGTGCCAGCAGCTTCTCGGATTCCTATAATTCACCCCTCCACTTT. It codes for CASSFSDSYNSPLHF.

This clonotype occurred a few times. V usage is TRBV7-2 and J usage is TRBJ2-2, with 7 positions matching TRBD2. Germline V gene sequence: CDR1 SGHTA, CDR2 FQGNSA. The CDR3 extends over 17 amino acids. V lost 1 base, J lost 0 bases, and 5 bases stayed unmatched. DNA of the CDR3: TGTGCCAGCAGCTTAGTTAGCGGGTTCACGAACACCGGGGAGCTGTTTTTT. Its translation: CASSLVSGFTNTGELFF.

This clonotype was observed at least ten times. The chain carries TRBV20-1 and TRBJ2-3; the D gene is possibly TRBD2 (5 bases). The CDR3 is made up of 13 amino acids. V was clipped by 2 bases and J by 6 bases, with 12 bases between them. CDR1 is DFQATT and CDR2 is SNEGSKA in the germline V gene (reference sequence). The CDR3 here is CSARSREKDTQYF. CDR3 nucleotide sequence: TGCAGTGCTAGATCGAGGGAGAAGGATACGCAGTATTTT.

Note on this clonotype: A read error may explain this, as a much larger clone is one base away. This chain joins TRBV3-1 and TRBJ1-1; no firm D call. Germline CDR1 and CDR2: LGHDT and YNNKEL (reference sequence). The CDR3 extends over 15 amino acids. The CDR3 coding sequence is TGTGCCGGCAGCCAATCATACACGGTGAACACTGAAGCTTTCTTT. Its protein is CAGSQSYTVNTEAFF.

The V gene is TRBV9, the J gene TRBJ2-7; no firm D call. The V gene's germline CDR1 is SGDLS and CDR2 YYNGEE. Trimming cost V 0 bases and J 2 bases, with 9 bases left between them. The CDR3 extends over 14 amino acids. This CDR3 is CASSVGSDAYEQYF. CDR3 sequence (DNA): TGTGCCAGCAGCGTAGGAAGCGATGCCTACGAGCAGTACTTC. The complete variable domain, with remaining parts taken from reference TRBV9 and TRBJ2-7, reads DSGVTQTPKHLITATGQRVTLRCSPRSGDLSVYWYQQSLDQGLQFLIQYYNGEERAKGNILERFSAQQFPDLHSELNLSSLELGDSALYFCASSVGSDAYEQYFGPGTRLTVT.